Each of the 14 T cell receptor beta chains below was sequenced from the same sample in a study of glioma-infiltrating T cells after dendritic cell vaccination. Repertoires were generated with immunoSEQ multiplex PCR, while TCRdb's copy carries only in-frame clones and drops some. The top ten hold about 12% of the sample, which has about 99,000 clones, 75% to 85% seen once. The material was blood, obtained before dendritic cell vaccination. The receptor set was obtained from a human donor with glioblastoma.

The chain links TRBV6-6 to TRBJ1-6, with D uncertain. CDR3 length: 14 amino acids. Trimming took 5 bases from V and 5 from J, leaving 10 bases between them. In germline, CDR1 is MNHNY, CDR2 SVGAGI (reference sequence). CDR3 bases: TGTGCCAGCAGTCTAGACGGCGATAATTCACCCCTCCACTTT. Protein sequence: CASSLDGDNSPLHF.

The V and J genes are TRBV7-8 and TRBJ1-1, with 9 bases identical to TRBD1. J gave up 4 bases and V 1 base, and 10 bases lay outside the gene matches. Germline lookup yields CDR1 SGHVS and CDR2 FQNEAQ. The CDR3 runs to 17 residues. Here the CDR3 reads CASSLGGTGPLSTEAFF. The CDR3 region has the DNA TGTGCCAGCAGCTTAGGAGGGACAGGGCCCTTAAGCACTGAAGCTTTCTTT.

The V gene is TRBV27, the J gene TRBJ1-6, with D possibly being TRBD1 (6 bases). The CDR3 loop spans 15 amino acids. Between the trimmed V and J ends, which lost 0 bases and 7 bases, there was a span of 10 bases. Germline V CDR1 and CDR2: MNHEY, SMNVEV (reference sequence). The CDR3 nucleotides read TGTGCCAGCAGTTTATCGATAAGGGGGAATTCACCCCTCCACTTT. The encoded protein is CASSLSIRGNSPLHF.

The V gene is TRBV5-4, the J gene TRBJ2-3; the D is unclear. The CDR3 length is 16 residues. Germline V lookup: CDR1 SGHNT, CDR2 YYREEE (reference sequence). V gave up 1 base and J gave up 2 bases, with 14 bases separating them. The CDR3 coding sequence is TGTGCCAGCAGCTTGCGAATCCTAACCAACACAGATACGCAGTATTTT. Its protein is CASSLRILTNTDTQYF.

The rearrangement uses TRBV19 and TRBJ2-7; 7 bases are a match to TRBD1. The CDR3 contains 14 residues. Germline CDR1 reads LNHDA; CDR2 reads SQIVND (reference sequence). V lost 6 bases and J lost 0; bases outside the gene matches: 5. Written as DNA, the CDR3 is TGTGCCAGTAGCTTGACAGGGCTCTCCTACGAGCAGTACTTC. Amino acids: CASSLTGLSYEQYF.

The V and J genes are TRBV30 and TRBJ2-1; D might be TRBD2 (6 bases). The CDR3 is made up of 13 amino acids. Germline CDR1 is GTSNPN and CDR2 is SVGIG (reference sequence). V was trimmed by 5 bases and J by 3 bases, leaving 11 bases between them. The CDR3 DNA sequence: TGTGCCTGGCTTAGGGACTTCTACAATGAGCAGTTCTTC. Translation gives CAWLRDFYNEQFF.

CDR3 DNA: TGTGCCAGCACCGACCGACAGGGATCCTACGAGCAGTACTTC. Residues: CASTDRQGSYEQYF. The V call is TRBV27, the J call TRBJ2-7; 7 bases align to TRBD1. The CDR3 sequence is 14 residues long. With V trimmed by 7 bases and J by 1 base, 7 bases remained unmatched. The germline V gene encodes CDR1 MNHEY and CDR2 SMNVEV (reference sequence).

For the CDR3, the DNA is TGTGCCAGCAGCTTAGAGGGACAGGGATCAGATACGCAGTATTTT. Translating gives CASSLEGQGSDTQYF. This rearrangement joins TRBV7-9 to TRBJ2-3; 9 nucleotides line up with TRBD1. This CDR3 comprises 15 residues. V lost 1 base to trimming and J lost 4 bases; unmatched junction nucleotides: 3. Germline CDR1 is SEHNR and CDR2 is FQNEAQ (reference sequence).

This chain joins TRBV6-5 and TRBJ2-1, with TRBD2 identical over 10 bases. The CDR3 totals 15 residues. The ends lost 5 bases at V and 1 base at J; junction bases unmatched: 2. CDR1 is MNHEY, CDR2 SVGAGI, per germline. The CDR3 loop is CASSPSGGSYNEQFF. The CDR3 nucleotides are TGTGCCAGCAGTCCTAGCGGGGGATCCTACAATGAGCAGTTCTTC.

This clone was seen only once. The chain uses TRBV4-1 and TRBJ1-1; weak D call: TRBD1 (5 bases). The CDR3 contains 15 residues. V was clipped by 3 bases and J by 3 bases, with 14 bases between them. Germline V CDR1 and CDR2: MGHRA, YSYEKL. In DNA form, the CDR3 reads TGCGCCAGCAGCCAGGGAGGGAAAGGGGACACTGAAGCTTTCTTT. Amino acids: CASSQGGKGDTEAFF.

CDR3 loop: CASSKEETQNTEAFF. CDR3 sequence (DNA): TGTGCCAGCAGCAAAGAGGAGACCCAGAACACTGAAGCTTTCTTT. This rearrangement joins TRBV21-1 to TRBJ1-1. TRBV21-1 is assigned pseudogene status. The CDR3 length is 15 residues.

The chain links TRBV19 to TRBJ1-2, with TRBD1 identical over 8 bases. Trimming removed 4 bases from V and 3 bases from J; junction bases left unmatched: 7. The CDR3 contains 15 residues. Germline V gives CDR1 LNHDA, CDR2 SQIVND (reference sequence). The CDR3 region is CASSTLGQGDYGYTF. The CDR3 nucleotides read TGTGCCAGTAGTACTTTAGGACAGGGTGACTATGGCTACACCTTC.

This chain uses TRBV5-8 with TRBJ2-5, with D possibly matching TRBD1 (6 bases). The germline V gene has CDR1 SGHTS and CDR2 YDEGEE. V lost 4 bases and J lost 1, with 8 bases in between. This CDR3 comprises 13 residues. CDR3 sequence: CASSRTVQETQYF. DNA for the CDR3: TGTGCCAGCAGCAGGACAGTCCAAGAGACCCAGTACTTC.

The chain has TRBV2 and TRBJ2-7; D remains unclear. The CDR3 has 17 residues. Germline V gene data show CDR1 as SNHLY and CDR2 as FYNNEI. Trimming removed 1 base from V and 3 bases from J, with 19 bases in between. Here the CDR3 DNA reads TGTGCCAGCAGTGAAGGATTAGTCTACGTCCCGTTCTACGAGCAGTACTTC. Translating it yields CASSEGLVYVPFYEQYF.